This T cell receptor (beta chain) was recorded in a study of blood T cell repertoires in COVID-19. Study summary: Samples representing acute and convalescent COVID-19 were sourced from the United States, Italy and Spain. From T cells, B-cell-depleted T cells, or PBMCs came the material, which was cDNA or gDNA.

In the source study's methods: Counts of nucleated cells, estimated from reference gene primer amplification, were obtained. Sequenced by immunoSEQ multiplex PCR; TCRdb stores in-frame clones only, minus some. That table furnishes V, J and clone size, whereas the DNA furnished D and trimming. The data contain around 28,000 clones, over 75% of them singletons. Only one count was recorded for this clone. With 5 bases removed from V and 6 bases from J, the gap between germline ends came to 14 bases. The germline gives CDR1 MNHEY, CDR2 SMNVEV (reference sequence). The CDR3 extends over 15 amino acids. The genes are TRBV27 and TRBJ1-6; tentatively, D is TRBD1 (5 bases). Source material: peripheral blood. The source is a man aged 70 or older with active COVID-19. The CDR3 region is CASSERGTINSPLHF. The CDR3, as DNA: TGTGCCAGCAGTGAAAGGGGTACCATTAATTCACCCCTCCACTTT.